This entry is about one T cell receptor beta chain. The antigen remains unidentified. V lost 8 bases to trimming and J lost 2 bases; unmatched junction nucleotides: 9. The CDR3 totals 15 residues. Germline values: CDR1 WSHSY, CDR2 SAAADI. The sample originates from a study of regulatory T cells in long-lasting Graves disease. At the level of the study: To qualify as persistent, Graves' disease required over 5 years of antithyroid drugs with positive TSH receptor antibodies.

Time point here: persistent/refractory GD, antithyroid drugs over 5 years with positive TRAb. After RNA was extracted from PBMCs, the TCR library was made from it. Whole-study results and caveats: Persistent disease preferred TRBV28, TRBJ1-2 and TRBJ2-5.

In building TCR beta libraries, iRepertoire HTBI primers were used together with Arm-PCR of CDR3 regions. As processed by the authors: Detected in the samples were around 59 TRBV and approximately 14 TRBJ segments. TCRdb itself ran the multiplex PCR reads through MiXCR, one entry per CDR3 protein. TCRdb, rather than the study authors, made the V and J calls. The sample records 350,000 to 450,000 distinct CDR3 sequences, under 25% being singletons. The sequence was obtained from a female donor with Graves disease. The genes are TRBV10-2 and TRBJ2-3, with 8 bases lining up with TRBD2. Specimen: peripheral blood mononuclear cells (PBMCs), collected when the disease was refractory, from a patient treated with antithyroid drugs. CDR3 residues: CASLGPAGDTDTQYF. CDR3 DNA sequence: TGCGCCAGCTTAGGGCCAGCGGGAGACACAGATACGCAGTATTTT.